The clone carrying this TCR beta chain was counted ten times or more. Its antigen remains unidentified. Absent ophthalmopathy progression within 18 months defined stable Graves' hyperthyroidism. Fresh 10 ml peripheral blood yielded PBMCs. The sample is drawn from a study of T cells in Graves' hyperthyroidism and ophthalmopathy. Study as a whole: Peripheral blood samples were taken at initial diagnosis, prior to any treatment. Study-wide findings and caveats: A median 6.5 months before onset, the model predicted ophthalmopathy.

The V and J ends lost 3 bases and 8 bases respectively, with 16 bases between them. The CDR3 has 14 residues. What was amplified from RNA transcripts were TCR beta CDR3 regions. First-round RT-PCR targeting the TCR CDR3 was performed with the HTBI primer set. From the multiplex PCR reads, TCRdb called clonotypes with MiXCR, one entry per CDR3 protein. Found here are about 420,000 distinct CDR3 sequences, 15% to 18% of them singletons; the top ten hold over 7.5%. The chain is built from TRBV12-3 or TRBV12-4 and TRBJ1-2, with unresolved D. The sequenced material came from blood. The receptor's source is a woman younger than 30 with Graves' hyperthyroidism. CDR3 sequence (DNA): TGTGCCAGCAGTTTCCTCGACTCCTCTTTGGGCTACACCTTC. This codes for CASSFLDSSLGYTF.